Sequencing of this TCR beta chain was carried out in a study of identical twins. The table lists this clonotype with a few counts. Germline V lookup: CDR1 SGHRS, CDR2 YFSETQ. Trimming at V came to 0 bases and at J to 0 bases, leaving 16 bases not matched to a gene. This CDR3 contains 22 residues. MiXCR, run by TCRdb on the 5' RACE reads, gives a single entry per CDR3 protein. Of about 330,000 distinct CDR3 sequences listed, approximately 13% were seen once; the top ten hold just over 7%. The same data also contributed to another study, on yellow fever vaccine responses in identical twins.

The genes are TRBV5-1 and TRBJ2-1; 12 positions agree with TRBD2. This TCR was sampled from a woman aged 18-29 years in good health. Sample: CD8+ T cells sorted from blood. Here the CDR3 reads CASSLEDWEETSGSNSYNEQFF. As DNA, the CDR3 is TGCGCCAGCAGCTTGGAAGACTGGGAGGAGACTAGCGGGAGTAACTCCTACAATGAGCAGTTCTTC.